This record concerns one T cell receptor (beta chain) sequence. Its target is unknown. The data were obtained in a study of T cell responses to AZD1222 COVID-19 vaccine. Whole-study findings and limits: Nearly half of spike-specific TCRs reportedly target unmutated variant regions.

V was trimmed by 4 bases and J by 5 bases, leaving 6 bases between them. The CDR3 runs to 11 residues. From germline, CDR1 is SQVTM and CDR2 ANQGSEA. Profiled with immunoSEQ multiplex PCR; TCRdb holds only in-frame clones, not every one. The sample has fewer than 110,000 clones; roughly 87% are singletons. The sequence derives from an adult in good health. V usage is TRBV29-1 and J usage is TRBJ1-5; D may be TRBD1 (6 bases). The sample was peripheral blood, taken on day 0 of AZD1222 vaccination. The chain's CDR3 is CSVGQDQPQHF. In nucleotides, the CDR3 is TGCAGCGTTGGACAGGATCAGCCCCAGCATTTT. Combining the CDR3 with reference TRBV29-1 and TRBJ1-5 gives the whole variable domain SAVISQKPSRDICQRGTSLTIQCQVDSQVTMMFWYRQQPGQSLTLIATANQGSEATYESGFVIDKFPISRPNLTFSTLTVSNMSPEDSSIYLCSVGQDQPQHFGDGTRLSIL.